These 27 T cell receptor beta chains were sequenced from one sample in a study of identical twins (dated by TCRdb to about 2016). The receptor library was made with 5' RACE. Sequencer: Illumina HiSeq 2000. TCRdb trimmed the raw reads at Q25, called clones with MiXCR and kept productive beta chains. Identical CDR3 proteins give one entry, which carries the most common genes and DNA. The sample contains some 190,000 distinct CDR3 sequences, roughly 15% of them found a single time. The biggest ten clones account for 40% of the sample. The data also belong to a second study, concerning T cells expressing NK-cell markers.

Specimen: CD8+ T cells sorted from blood. The receptor source for this set is a woman between 18 and 29 years old in good health.

There are a few counts of this clonotype. V usage is TRBV5-1 and J usage is TRBJ2-1; D is undetermined. The CDR3 runs 13 residues. The germline V gene has CDR1 SGHRS and CDR2 YFSETQ. Deletions cut 3 bases from V and 11 bases from J, with 15 bases between. Here the CDR3 reads CASSSGESPQQFF. The CDR3 DNA reads TGCGCCAGCAGCTCAGGAGAATCACCTCAGCAGTTCTTC.

This clonotype has only a few counts. The chain uses TRBV27 and TRBJ2-3; no clear D gene. This CDR3 is 16 amino acids long. V shed 5 bases and J shed 2 bases, with 17 bases lying between them. The germline gives CDR1 MNHEY, CDR2 SMNVEV (reference sequence). CDR3 sequence: CASSSPYPSPTDTQYF. In nucleotides, the CDR3 is TGTGCCAGCAGTAGCCCCTATCCCTCCCCCACAGATACGCAGTATTTT.

The table lists this clonotype with a few counts. The gene calls are TRBV9 and TRBJ2-7; a weak D match, TRBD2 (5 bases). In germline, CDR1 is SGDLS, CDR2 YYNGEE. The CDR3 runs 14 residues. Trimming stripped 0 bases from V and 4 bases from J, with 11 bases between. Written as DNA, the CDR3 is TGTGCCAGCAGCGTAGGAGGGTCAGATTACGAGCAGTACTTC. Its translation: CASSVGGSDYEQYF.

This clonotype was observed a few times. The V call is TRBV6-2 or TRBV6-3, the J call TRBJ2-5; D possibly uses TRBD1 or TRBD2 (5 bases each). The CDR3 consists of 17 residues. Germline values: CDR1 MNHEY, CDR2 SVGEGT. Deletions cut 6 bases from V and 2 bases from J, with 22 bases between. CDR3 in DNA: TGTGCCAGCAGCCCCCCCTTCGACCGGGACGGACAAGAGACCCAGTACTTC. This codes for CASSPPFDRDGQETQYF.

V gene TRBV9 combines with J gene TRBJ1-2; D not resolved. Looked up from germline, CDR1 is SGDLS and CDR2 is YYNGEE. This CDR3 has 13 residues. Trimming cost V 4 bases and J 6 bases, with 13 bases left between them. The CDR3 region has the DNA TGTGCCAGCAGCCCCACTGAGTTTAATGGCTACACCTTC. It encodes CASSPTEFNGYTF.

CDR3: CAIGQPGGSDTQYF. CDR3 sequence (DNA): TGTGCCATAGGACAGCCCGGAGGGTCAGATACGCAGTATTTT. This chain connects TRBV15 to TRBJ2-3; D possibly matches TRBD1 or TRBD2 (6 bases each). CDR1 is LNHNV and CDR2 is YYDKDF in the germline V gene (reference sequence). The CDR3 contains 14 residues. Trimming took off 10 bases at V and 4 bases at J, with 18 bases between the two ends.

The J gene is TRBJ2-4, the V gene TRBV14; D remains ambiguous. The length of the CDR3 is 15 residues. In germline, CDR1 is SGHDN, CDR2 FVKESK. Trimming pared 2 bases from V and 9 bases from J, leaving 17 bases between. For the CDR3, the DNA is TGTGCCAGCAGCCAATTCGCATCCCCCCCGAGCATTCAGTACTTC. Translating gives CASSQFASPPSIQYF. The entire variable domain, with the rest obtained from reference TRBV14 and TRBJ2-4, is as follows: EAGVTQFPSHSVIEKGQTVTLRCDPISGHDNLYWYRRVMGKEIKFLLHFVKESKQDESGMPNNRFLAERTGGTYSTLKVQPAELEDSGVYFCASSQFASPPSIQYFGAGTRLSVL.

The J gene is TRBJ1-4, the V gene TRBV11-2; possible D gene TRBD1, 5 bases. There are 14 residues in the CDR3. V was shortened by 2 bases and J by 8 bases, with 12 bases between the two germline ends. The germline gives CDR1 SGHAT, CDR2 FQNNGV. The CDR3 nucleotides read TGTGCCAGCAGCTTATTAACGAGGGGAGAAAAACTGTTTTTT. The encoded protein is CASSLLTRGEKLFF.

This chain connects TRBV7-9 to TRBJ1-4, with D perhaps TRBD1 (5 bases). With 5 bases removed from V and 10 bases from J, the gap between germline ends came to 11 bases. The V gene's germline CDR1 is SEHNR and CDR2 FQNEAQ (reference sequence). This CDR3 spans 12 amino acids. The CDR3 DNA follows: TGTGCCAGCAGCGCTGGGCAGGGAAAACTGTTTTTT. This gives the protein CASSAGQGKLFF.

This chain connects TRBV30 to TRBJ2-7; 8 nucleotides agree with TRBD1. Germline lookup yields CDR1 GTSNPN and CDR2 SVGIG (reference sequence). The CDR3 has 16 amino acids. V was clipped by 5 bases and J by 4 bases; unmatched bases: 16. The CDR3 DNA is TGTGCCTGGGCGAATCAGGGGGCGAATCCTTTTTACGAGCAGTACTTC. This sequence encodes CAWANQGANPFYEQYF.

The V and J genes are TRBV30 and TRBJ2-1; D perhaps matches TRBD2 (6 bases). Germline V gene lookup returns CDR1 GTSNPN and CDR2 SVGIG (reference sequence). Trimming removed 5 bases at V and 4 bases at J, with 18 bases between. The CDR3 consists of 15 residues. In nucleotides, the CDR3 is TGTGCCTGGGGGTGGGACTCGCCCCAGTACAATGAGCAGTTCTTC. This encodes CAWGWDSPQYNEQFF.

Only a few counts were recorded for this clonotype. The chain has TRBV10-2 and TRBJ2-7; a weak D match, TRBD1 (5 bases). The CDR3 has 15 amino acids. Trimming stripped 7 bases from V and 0 bases from J, with 16 bases between. From germline, CDR1 is WSHSY and CDR2 SAAADI. The CDR3 loop reads CASTIWGDSSYEQYF. The CDR3 DNA reads TGCGCCAGCACCATTTGGGGCGATAGCTCCTACGAGCAGTACTTC.

The V gene is TRBV7-8, the J gene TRBJ2-5; no clear D gene. V dropped 1 base and J dropped 5 bases, with 11 bases sitting between them. Germline CDR1 is SGHVS and CDR2 is FQNEAQ. The CDR3 is made up of 14 amino acids. In DNA, the CDR3 is TGTGCCAGCAGCTTAGTACCTAGTTGGGAGACCCAGTACTTC. Translating gives CASSLVPSWETQYF.

This clonotype has only a few counts. The chain employs TRBV6-2 or TRBV6-3 and TRBJ2-1; D perhaps matches TRBD1 (5 bases). The CDR3 consists of 14 residues. Germline-derived CDR1 and CDR2 are MNHEY and SVGEGT. Deletions cut 7 bases from V and 0 bases from J, with 10 bases between. The CDR3, as DNA: TGTGCCAGCACCCTAGGGGTCTCCTACAATGAGCAGTTCTTC. Encoded protein: CASTLGVSYNEQFF.

The J gene is TRBJ2-7, the V gene TRBV7-8; D is possibly TRBD1 or TRBD2 (5 bases each). V shed 3 bases and J shed 2 bases, with 26 bases lying between them. The CDR3 is 19 residues long. CDR1 SGHVS and CDR2 FQNEAQ come from the germline V gene. The CDR3 reads CASSFYPRDLTQRPYEQYF. CDR3 in DNA: TGTGCCAGCAGCTTCTACCCAAGGGACCTAACCCAACGCCCCTACGAGCAGTACTTC.

This clonotype turned up a few times. V is TRBV6-1 and J is TRBJ2-7, with 9 positions matching TRBD1. In germline, CDR1 is MNHNS, CDR2 SASEGT. CDR3 size: 14 residues. Trimming cost V 6 bases and J 3 bases; bases outside gene matches: 6. The CDR3 coding sequence is TGTGCCAGCAGCTCCGGGACAGGGTACTACGAGCAGTACTTC. Amino acid sequence: CASSSGTGYYEQYF.

The chain is built from TRBV5-1 and TRBJ2-3, with unresolved D. CDR1 is SGHRS, CDR2 YFSETQ, per germline. V lost 6 bases and J lost 4, with 15 bases in between. CDR3 length: 14 amino acids. CDR3: CASMSPTTADTQYF. The CDR3 region has the DNA TGCGCCAGCATGTCCCCTACGACGGCAGATACGCAGTATTTT.

V gene TRBV7-2 combines with J gene TRBJ2-7; TRBD2 aligns across 7 bases. The V segment lost 4 bases and the J segment 2 bases; nucleotides outside the gene matches: 5. Germline assignment: CDR1 SGHTA and CDR2 FQGNSA. The CDR3 extends over 14 amino acids. The CDR3 loop reads CASSWTGTTYEQYF. The CDR3 nucleotides read TGTGCCAGCAGCTGGACTGGGACTACCTACGAGCAGTACTTC. Full variable domain (outside the CDR3, taken from reference TRBV7-2 and TRBJ2-7): GAGVSQSPSNKVTEKGKDVELRCDPISGHTALYWYRQSLGQGLEFLIYFQGNSAPDKSGLPSDRFSAERTGGSVSTLTIQRTQQEDSAVYLCASSWTGTTYEQYFGPGTRLTVT.

This clonotype came up a few times. This chain uses TRBV12-3 or TRBV12-4 with TRBJ1-2, with 8 bases fitting TRBD1. Trimming cost V 5 bases and J 3 bases; bases outside gene matches: 5. The CDR3 runs 14 residues. For the CDR3, the DNA is TGTGCCAGCAGTGTCACAGGGGGGCACTATGGCTACACCTTC. Translating gives CASSVTGGHYGYTF.

The chain uses TRBV11-3 and TRBJ2-7; 9 nucleotides line up with TRBD2. Trimming removed 4 bases from V and 0 bases from J; junction bases left unmatched: 4. Germline values: CDR1 SGHNT, CDR2 YENEEA. The CDR3 has 15 amino acids. CDR3 residues: CASSYSGGSSYEQYF. DNA for the CDR3: TGTGCCAGCAGCTACAGCGGGGGGAGCTCCTACGAGCAGTACTTC.

The gene calls are TRBV4-3 and TRBJ1-5, with 7 bases identical to TRBD1. The CDR3 totals 14 residues. V lost 4 bases to trimming and J lost 6 bases; unmatched junction nucleotides: 6. Germline CDR1 is LGHNA and CDR2 is YSLEER. The CDR3 nucleotides are TGCGCCAGCAGCCCGCACAGGGGTGGTCAGCCCCAGCATTTT. This sequence encodes CASSPHRGGQPQHF.

A few counts support this clonotype. V gene TRBV4-3 combines with J gene TRBJ2-5; D is possibly TRBD1 (5 bases). Looked up from germline, CDR1 is LGHNA and CDR2 is YSLEER. Trimming took 1 base from V and 10 from J, leaving 7 bases between them. The CDR3 runs 11 residues. Here the CDR3 DNA reads TGCGCCAGCAGCCAAGGAAGGGGCCAGTACTTC. It translates to CASSQGRGQYF.

This clonotype was counted a few times. V gene TRBV25-1 combines with J gene TRBJ2-7; the D gene could be TRBD1 or TRBD2 (5 bases each). Germline assignment: CDR1 MGHDK and CDR2 SYGVNS. The CDR3 consists of 12 residues. With 10 bases removed from V and 7 bases from J, the gap between germline ends came to 17 bases. This CDR3 reads CATGQNVGEQYF. CDR3 bases: TGTGCCACGGGGCAAAACGTTGGGGAGCAGTACTTC.

This clonotype has a count of ten or more. The V call is TRBV7-8, the J call TRBJ2-1, with no clear D. The germline V gene encodes CDR1 SGHVS and CDR2 FQNEAQ. The CDR3 sequence is 16 residues long. V dropped 5 bases and J dropped 3 bases, with 17 bases sitting between them. CDR3 protein: CASSQPPKWNYNEQFF. The CDR3 nucleotides are TGTGCCAGCAGCCAACCCCCTAAGTGGAACTACAATGAGCAGTTCTTC. The variable domain in full, with the rest retrieved from reference TRBV7-8 and TRBJ2-1, is GAGVSQSPRYKVAKRGQDVALRCDPISGHVSLFWYQQALGQGPEFLTYFQNEAQLDKSGLPSDRFFAERPEGSVSTLKIQRTQQEDSAVYLCASSQPPKWNYNEQFFGPGTRLTVL.

This clonotype was counted a few times. V usage is TRBV13 and J usage is TRBJ2-1; D assignment may be TRBD1 or TRBD2 (5 bases each). The CDR3 extends over 14 amino acids. From germline, CDR1 is PRHDT and CDR2 FYEKMQ (reference sequence). The V end was cut by 1 base, the J end by 6 bases, with 10 bases between. Here the CDR3 reads CASSLVGASNEQFF. The DNA of the CDR3 is TGTGCCAGCAGCTTAGTCGGGGCCAGCAATGAGCAGTTCTTC.

This chain uses TRBV12-3 or TRBV12-4 with TRBJ1-4; D is ambiguous. V was clipped by 5 bases and J by 8 bases, with 9 bases between them. The CDR3 spans 12 residues. The CDR3 DNA reads as TGTGCCAGCAGTGTCACCTGGGAAAAACTGTTTTTT. It codes for CASSVTWEKLFF.

The chain has TRBV20-1 and TRBJ2-7, with 8 bases that match TRBD1. CDR1 is DFQATT and CDR2 is SNEGSKA in the germline V gene (reference sequence). The CDR3 consists of 12 residues. Germline trimming cut 2 bases from V and 5 bases from J; bases unmatched to any gene: 2. CDR3: CSARQGAHEQYF. CDR3 DNA sequence: TGCAGTGCTAGACAGGGGGCCCACGAGCAGTACTTC.